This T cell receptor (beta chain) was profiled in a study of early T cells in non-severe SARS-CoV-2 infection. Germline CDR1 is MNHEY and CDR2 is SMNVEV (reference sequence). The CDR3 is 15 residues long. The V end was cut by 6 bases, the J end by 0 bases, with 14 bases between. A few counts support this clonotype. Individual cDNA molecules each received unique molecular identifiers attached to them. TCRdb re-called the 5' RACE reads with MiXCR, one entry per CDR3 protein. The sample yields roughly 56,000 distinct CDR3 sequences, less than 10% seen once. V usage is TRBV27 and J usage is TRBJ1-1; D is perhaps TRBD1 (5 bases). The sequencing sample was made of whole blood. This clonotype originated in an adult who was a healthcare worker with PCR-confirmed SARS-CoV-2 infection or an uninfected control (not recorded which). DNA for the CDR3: TGTGCCAGCAGGAGACAGCGAATTTTGAACACTGAAGCTTTCTTT. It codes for CASRRQRILNTEAFF.